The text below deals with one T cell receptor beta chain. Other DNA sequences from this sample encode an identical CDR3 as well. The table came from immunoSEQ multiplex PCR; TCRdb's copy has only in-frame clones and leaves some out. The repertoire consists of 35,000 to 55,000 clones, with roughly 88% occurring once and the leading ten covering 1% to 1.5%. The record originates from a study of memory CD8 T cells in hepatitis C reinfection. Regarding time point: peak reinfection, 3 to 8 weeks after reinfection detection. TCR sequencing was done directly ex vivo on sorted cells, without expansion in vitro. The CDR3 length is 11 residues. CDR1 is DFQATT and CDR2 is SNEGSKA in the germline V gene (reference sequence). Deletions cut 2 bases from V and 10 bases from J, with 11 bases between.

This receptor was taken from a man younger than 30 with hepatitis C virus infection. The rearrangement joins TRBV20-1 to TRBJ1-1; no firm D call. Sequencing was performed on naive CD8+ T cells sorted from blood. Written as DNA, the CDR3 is TGCAGTGCTAGACAGGCCGACGCAGCTTTCTTT. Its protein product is CSARQADAAFF.